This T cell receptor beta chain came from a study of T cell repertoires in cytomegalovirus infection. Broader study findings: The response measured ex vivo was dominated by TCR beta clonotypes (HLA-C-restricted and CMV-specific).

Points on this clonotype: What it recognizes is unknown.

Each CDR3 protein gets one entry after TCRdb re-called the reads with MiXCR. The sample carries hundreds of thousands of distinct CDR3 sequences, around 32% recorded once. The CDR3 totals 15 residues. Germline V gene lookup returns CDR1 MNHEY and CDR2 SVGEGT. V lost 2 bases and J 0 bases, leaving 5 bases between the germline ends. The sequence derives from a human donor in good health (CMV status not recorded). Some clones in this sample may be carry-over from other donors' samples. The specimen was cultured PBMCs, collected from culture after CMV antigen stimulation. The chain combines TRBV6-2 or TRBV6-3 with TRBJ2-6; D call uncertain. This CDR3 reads CASSYGHSGANVLTF. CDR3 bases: TGTGCCAGCAGTTACGGGCACTCTGGGGCCAACGTCCTGACTTTC.